The subject of this entry is one T cell receptor (beta chain). This entry belongs to a study of T cells in Graves' hyperthyroidism and ophthalmopathy. Amplification yielded TCR beta CDR3 regions, with RNA transcripts as the source. An initial round of RT-PCR targeting the TCR CDR3 relied on the HTBI primer set. TCRdb re-called the multiplex PCR reads with MiXCR, one entry per CDR3 protein. The table lists 550,000 to 700,000 distinct CDR3 sequences, just over 45% of them singletons. The diagnostic basis comprised clinical symptoms, serum thyroxine and TRAb, thyroid ultrasound and orbital computed tomography. Germline V lookup: CDR1 SQVTM, CDR2 ANQGSEA. V dropped 7 bases and J dropped 5; count of bases not matched to a gene: 10. The CDR3 is 14 amino acids.

The sequence derives from an adult woman with Graves' disease, either hyperthyroidism or ophthalmopathy (not recorded which). The chain is built from TRBV29-1 and TRBJ1-2, with 10 positions matching TRBD1. Sequencing input: peripheral blood or thyroid tissue (not recorded which). The CDR3 protein is CSGTFPGQGYGYTF. The CDR3 DNA reads as TGCAGCGGCACATTTCCGGGACAGGGGTATGGCTACACCTTC.